This entry lists 24 T cell receptor beta chains sequenced from one sample in a study of shared clonotypes between healthy human individuals. Data came from immunoSEQ multiplex PCR; TCRdb stores just in-frame clones and leaves some out. The sample records about a million clones, around three quarters being singletons. Sequenced: memory CD4+ T cells from PBMCs. As for subset: CD45RA-negative fraction. The receptors stem from a man between 18 and 29 years old in good health. Some clones in this sample may be carry-over from other donors' samples.

This rearrangement joins TRBV6-6 to TRBJ2-7, with D perhaps matching TRBD2 (6 bases). Germline lookup yields CDR1 MNHNY and CDR2 SVGAGI (reference sequence). This CDR3 spans 14 amino acids. Trimming took off 0 bases at V and 2 bases at J, with 8 bases between the two ends. CDR3 in amino acids: CASSYSREAYEQYF. As DNA, the CDR3 is TGTGCCAGCAGTTACTCGCGGGAAGCCTACGAGCAGTACTTC.

This chain joins TRBV4-2 and TRBJ2-5; 14 nucleotides agree with TRBD2. Germline V gives CDR1 LGHNA, CDR2 YNFKEQ. V lost 1 base to trimming and J lost 4 bases; unmatched junction nucleotides: 5. The CDR3 loop spans 17 amino acids. Here the CDR3 DNA reads TGTGCCAGCAGCCAAGCGGTTGGACTAGCGGGAGGAGAGACCCAGTACTTC. It yields the protein CASSQAVGLAGGETQYF.

This clone was recorded a few times. The chain links TRBV5-6 to TRBJ2-7; a weak D match, TRBD1 (5 bases). Germline CDR1 SGHDT, CDR2 YYEEEE. Trimming cost V 7 bases and J 2 bases, with 16 bases left between them. The CDR3 extends over 14 amino acids. As DNA, the CDR3 is TGTGCCAGCGTAGAAAACAGGAATACCTACGAGCAGTACTTC. This sequence encodes CASVENRNTYEQYF.

The gene calls are TRBV11-1 and TRBJ2-7; 7 bases fit TRBD1. This CDR3 spans 14 amino acids. Germline trimming cut 5 bases from V and 1 base from J; bases unmatched to any gene: 5. Germline V CDR1 and CDR2: SGHAT, FQDESV (reference sequence). CDR3 loop: CASSQHRGSYEQYF. The DNA for the CDR3 is TGTGCCAGCAGCCAGCACAGGGGATCCTACGAGCAGTACTTC.

This clone was recorded a few times. The chain's CDR3 is CASSQDFLRSSYNSPLHF. The CDR3 region has the DNA TGTGCCAGCAGCCAAGATTTCCTCAGGAGCTCCTATAATTCACCCCTCCACTTT. The chain employs TRBV4-2 and TRBJ1-6; D remains ambiguous. This CDR3 has 18 residues. V shed 0 bases and J shed 0 bases, with 12 bases lying between them. Germline CDR1 LGHNA, CDR2 YNFKEQ.

Here the CDR3 reads CASSLEGRFSQEFF. The CDR3 nucleotides read TGTGCCAGCAGCTTAGAAGGGAGGTTCTCTCAGGAGTTCTTC. This chain uses TRBV7-9 with TRBJ2-1; D possibly corresponds to TRBD2 (6 bases). With 1 base removed from V and 14 bases from J, the gap between germline ends came to 18 bases. The germline V gene has CDR1 SEHNR and CDR2 FQNEAQ (reference sequence). The CDR3 extends over 14 amino acids. Using reference TRBV7-9 and TRBJ2-1 for the parts outside the CDR3, the full variable domain is DTGVSQNPRHKITKRGQNVTFRCDPISEHNRLYWYRQTLGQGPEFLTYFQNEAQLEKSRLLSDRFSAERPKGSFSTLEIQRTEQGDSAMYLCASSLEGRFSQEFFGPGTRLTVL.

This clone was detected only a few times. The chain links TRBV6-1 to TRBJ2-7, with D perhaps TRBD1 (7 bases). The CDR3 totals 16 residues. V dropped 2 bases and J dropped 3 bases, with 17 bases sitting between them. Germline values: CDR1 MNHNS, CDR2 SASEGT. CDR3 nucleotide sequence: TGTGCCAGCAGTGAAAGTGGAGGGACAGAAGGCTACGAGCAGTACTTC. Amino acids: CASSESGGTEGYEQYF.

The chain links TRBV28 to TRBJ1-5; TRBD1 agrees at 7 bases. Germline CDR1 MDHEN, CDR2 SYDVKM. The CDR3 contains 14 residues. With 6 bases clipped from V and 4 bases from J, the junction kept 6 bases outside the gene matches. Here the CDR3 DNA reads TGTGCCAGCAGGGCGACAGGGTTGAATCAGCCCCAGCATTTT. It specifies CASRATGLNQPQHF.

As DNA, the CDR3 is TGTGCCGTTCTGAGCGCCAACTACGAGCAGTACTTC. Amino acid sequence: CAVLSANYEQYF. V usage is TRBV28 and J usage is TRBJ2-7; D remains unclear. The CDR3 covers 12 residues. The germline V gene encodes CDR1 MDHEN and CDR2 SYDVKM. Trimming left V 11 bases short and J 3 bases short, with 14 bases between. The complete variable domain, with remaining parts taken from reference TRBV28 and TRBJ2-7, reads DVKVTQSSRYLVKRTGEKVFLECVQDMDHENMFWYRQDPGLGLRLIYFSYDVKMKEKGDIPEGYSVSREKKERFSLILESASTNQTSMYLCAVLSANYEQYFGPGTRLTVT.

The chain recombines TRBV30 with TRBJ1-4; D not resolved. Germline loops: CDR1 GTSNPN, CDR2 SVGIG (reference sequence). Trimming pared 4 bases from V and 7 bases from J, leaving 4 bases between. The CDR3 extends over 10 amino acids. CDR3 DNA sequence: TGTGCCTGGATTGGTGAAAAACTGTTTTTT. Encoded protein: CAWIGEKLFF.

The chain has TRBV18 and TRBJ1-1; D is possibly TRBD1 (5 bases). V dropped 3 bases and J dropped 1 base, with 12 bases sitting between them. Germline-derived CDR1 and CDR2 are KGHSH and LQKENI. The CDR3 has 15 amino acids. CDR3 in DNA: TGTGCCAGCTCACCTTCCGGGACCGCGAACACTGAAGCTTTCTTT. The encoded protein is CASSPSGTANTEAFF.

The V gene is TRBV7-8, the J gene TRBJ1-2; 7 bases map to TRBD1. The germline CDR1 and CDR2 sequences are SGHVS and FQNEAQ. After removal of 5 bases from V and 7 bases from J, the junction contained 13 bases not matched to a gene. The CDR3 runs to 15 residues. The CDR3 nucleotides are TGTGCCAGCAGCCCTACTGACAGGGCGATCTCTGGCTACACCTTC. Translated: CASSPTDRAISGYTF.

The V and J genes are TRBV19 and TRBJ2-5; maybe TRBD1 (6 bases). The CDR3 has 14 amino acids. The germline CDR1 and CDR2 sequences are LNHDA and SQIVND (reference sequence). Trimming pared 4 bases from V and 4 bases from J, leaving 13 bases between. CDR3 in DNA: TGTGCCAGTAGTAAAACAGGGATTTTAGAGACCCAGTACTTC. It codes for CASSKTGILETQYF.

The chain links TRBV4-3 to TRBJ2-2; D is uncertain. This CDR3 region has 18 residues. With 2 bases removed from V and 4 bases from J, the gap between germline ends came to 20 bases. Germline loops: CDR1 LGHNA, CDR2 YSLEER. The DNA of the CDR3 is TGCGCCAGCAGCCAATTCATAAGTCTGGGGAAGACCACCGGGGAGCTGTTTTTT. Residues: CASSQFISLGKTTGELFF.

Ten or more counts support this clone. This sample includes further DNA sequences coding for the same CDR3. The chain recombines TRBV5-1 with TRBJ2-2, with 10 bases fitting TRBD1. CDR3 length: 15 amino acids. V was pared by 1 base and J by 5 bases, with 2 bases of the junction left unmatched. Germline V gives CDR1 SGHRS, CDR2 YFSETQ. The CDR3 coding sequence is TGCGCCAGCAGCTTGTGGACAGGGGGGACCGGGGAGCTGTTTTTT. Protein: CASSLWTGGTGELFF. Full variable domain (outside the CDR3, taken from reference TRBV5-1 and TRBJ2-2): KAGVTQTPRYLIKTRGQQVTLSCSPISGHRSVSWYQQTPGQGLQFLFEYFSETQRNKGNFPGRFSGRQFSNSRSEMNVSTLELGDSALYLCASSLWTGGTGELFFGEGSRLTVL.

This clone was found a few times. V is TRBV30 and J is TRBJ1-4; no reliable D call. The CDR3 consists of 16 residues. The germline V and J ends were trimmed by 3 bases and 5 bases, with 19 bases remaining between them. Germline-derived CDR1 and CDR2 are GTSNPN and SVGIG (reference sequence). The CDR3 DNA follows: TGTGCCTGGAGGGACCCCCTGGACGGAGAAAATGAAAAACTGTTTTTT. Residues: CAWRDPLDGENEKLFF.

This clone was recorded only once. This rearrangement joins TRBV2 to TRBJ1-4; unclear D gene. Germline loops: CDR1 SNHLY, CDR2 FYNNEI. The CDR3 has 14 residues. V was clipped by 6 bases and J by 0 bases, with 8 bases between them. Here the CDR3 DNA reads TGTGCCAGCAGGGAGAACCCAACTAATGAAAAACTGTTTTTT. Translated: CASRENPTNEKLFF.

The J gene is TRBJ2-2, the V gene TRBV5-6; D might be TRBD2 (6 bases). Germline V CDR1 and CDR2: SGHDT, YYEEEE. V lost 4 bases to trimming and J lost 1 base, with 11 bases between them. The CDR3 sequence is 15 residues long. The CDR3 here is CASSAGLWNTGELFF. The CDR3 bases are TGTGCCAGCAGCGCGGGACTCTGGAACACCGGGGAGCTGTTTTTT.

V gene TRBV4-3 combines with J gene TRBJ2-1, with TRBD2 identical over 7 bases. V lost 4 bases to trimming and J lost 3 bases; unmatched junction nucleotides: 9. The CDR3 is 16 residues long. Per the germline V gene, CDR1 is LGHNA and CDR2 is YSLEER. The CDR3 is CASSPQRGGRYNEQFF. The CDR3 coding sequence is TGCGCCAGCAGCCCTCAGCGGGGAGGACGCTACAATGAGCAGTTCTTC.

CDR3 nucleotide sequence: TGTGCCTGGAACGACGGGGTCCAAGAGACCCAGTACTTC. This translates into CAWNDGVQETQYF. The J gene is TRBJ2-5, the V gene TRBV30, with D possibly TRBD2 on 5 matching bases. The CDR3 extends over 13 amino acids. Germline V CDR1 and CDR2: GTSNPN, SVGIG (reference sequence). Trimming cost V 4 bases and J 1 base, with 10 bases left between them.

On this clone itself: A much bigger clone sits one base away, suggesting this may be a read error. V usage is TRBV6-5 and J usage is TRBJ2-7; 11 nucleotides align to TRBD1. CDR1 and CDR2 (germline): MNHEY, SVGAGI. The CDR3 has 14 residues. The V and J ends lost 4 bases and 2 bases, in that order; junction bases with no gene match: 1. The CDR3 nucleotides are TGTGCCAGCAGTTGGGGACAGGGGGCCTACGAGCAGTACTTC. It yields the protein CASSWGQGAYEQYF.

J is TRBJ1-2 and V is TRBV28; D is possibly TRBD1 (6 bases). V shed 6 bases and J shed 4 bases, with 24 bases lying between them. The germline V gene has CDR1 MDHEN and CDR2 SYDVKM. The CDR3 length is 17 residues. The CDR3 is CASSSAGGAGTSYGYTF. The CDR3 region has the DNA TGTGCCAGCAGCTCCGCGGGTGGGGCAGGGACATCCTATGGCTACACCTTC.

With respect to this clone: A clone one base away is much larger, so this may be a read error. At the DNA level, this CDR3 is encoded by other sequences in the same sample as well. The chain is built from TRBV7-8 and TRBJ1-5; D is uncertain. The V gene's germline CDR1 is SGHVS and CDR2 FQNEAQ. The CDR3 consists of 13 residues. Trimming removed 1 base at V and 2 bases at J, with 3 bases between. CDR3 sequence reads: CASSLDGNQPQHF. CDR3 nucleotide sequence: TGTGCCAGCAGCTTAGACGGCAATCAGCCCCAGCATTTT.

The rearrangement links TRBV30 to TRBJ1-1; no clear D gene. CDR1 and CDR2 from the germline V gene are GTSNPN and SVGIG (reference sequence). V lost 5 bases to trimming and J lost 1 base, with 11 bases between them. The CDR3 has 13 residues. The CDR3 reads CAWFGSRNTEAFF. As DNA, the CDR3 is TGTGCCTGGTTCGGGTCGCGGAACACTGAAGCTTTCTTT.